These 24 T cell receptor beta chains came from one sample sequenced in a study of shared clonotypes between healthy human individuals (dated by TCRdb to the early 2020s). Libraries were prepared through the immunoSEQ multiplex PCR assay. TCRdb took over this immuneACCESS table, retaining in-frame rearrangements with V and J assigned. Such tables are incomplete; in checked studies, under half of the missing clones stem from an unresolved V gene, and the remainder is unexplained. A total of around 560,000 clones appear in this sample, 90% to 95% of them only once. Clones ranked in the top ten supply approximately 0.12% of the sample. For the CD8 naive samples, CD45RO-negative cells were positively selected for CCR7, yielding a CD45RA+CCR7+ population from which TemRA cells were excluded. Sequencing was carried out using naive CD8+ T cells sorted from blood. The cell subset or site label here, explained by the study, means: CD45RA+CCR7+. Receptor source: a woman aged 25 to 39 in good health.

The chain combines TRBV4-1 with TRBJ1-1; D possibly corresponds to TRBD1 (6 bases). V was pared by 4 bases and J by 5 bases, with 11 bases between. This CDR3 is 13 amino acids long. In germline, CDR1 is MGHRA, CDR2 YSYEKL. The CDR3 here is CASSRTGITEAFF. The CDR3 region has the DNA TGCGCCAGCAGCCGAACAGGGATAACTGAAGCTTTCTTT.

The chain joins TRBV5-1 to TRBJ2-1, with 9 bases identical to TRBD2. J was trimmed by 6 bases and V by 5 bases; bases with no gene match: 6. This CDR3 has 14 residues. From germline, CDR1 is SGHRS and CDR2 YFSETQ. The chain's CDR3 is CASRHSGSVNEQFF. The CDR3, as DNA: TGCGCCAGCAGACATAGCGGGAGCGTCAATGAGCAGTTCTTC.

V usage is TRBV7-6 and J usage is TRBJ2-3, with D possibly TRBD1 on 6 matching bases. V lost 5 bases, J lost 2 bases, and 14 bases lay in between. Germline lookup yields CDR1 SGHVS and CDR2 FNYEAQ. The CDR3 is 15 residues long. The CDR3 loop reads CASSHSGGDTDTQYF. CDR3 DNA: TGTGCCAGCAGCCACAGTGGGGGCGACACAGATACGCAGTATTTT.

The sample holds one count of this clone. The rearrangement uses TRBV9 and TRBJ1-2; D is perhaps TRBD1 (5 bases). Trimming cost V 3 bases and J 4 bases, with 13 bases left between them. The CDR3 consists of 14 residues. Per the germline V gene, CDR1 is SGDLS and CDR2 is YYNGEE. The CDR3 loop is CASSAPGTVYGYTF. The CDR3 DNA reads TGTGCCAGCAGCGCCCCCGGGACGGTCTATGGCTACACCTTC.

V and J are TRBV7-9 and TRBJ1-1, with a possible D match to TRBD1 (5 bases). The length of the CDR3 is 12 residues. Trimming took off 1 base at V and 8 bases at J, with 8 bases between the two ends. Germline V lookup: CDR1 SEHNR, CDR2 FQNEAQ (reference sequence). CDR3 protein: CASSLDGHEAFF. The DNA for the CDR3 is TGTGCCAGCAGCTTAGACGGACACGAAGCTTTCTTT.

This clone was observed a few times. The chain carries TRBV27 and TRBJ1-5; no firm D call. Germline V gives CDR1 MNHEY, CDR2 SMNVEV (reference sequence). The V end was cut by 11 bases, the J end by 6 bases, with 8 bases between. This CDR3 is built from 10 residues. The CDR3: CAASSQPQHF. The CDR3 DNA reads as TGTGCCGCCTCCAGTCAGCCCCAGCATTTT.

V is TRBV29-1 and J is TRBJ2-2; D is uncertain. The CDR3 runs to 13 residues. V was clipped by 2 bases and J by 1 base, with 5 bases between them. Germline V gives CDR1 SQVTM, CDR2 ANQGSEA. The CDR3 sequence is CSVESRNTGELFF. The CDR3 nucleotides are TGCAGCGTTGAAAGCAGGAACACCGGGGAGCTGTTTTTT.

This clone was observed once. The chain uses TRBV28 and TRBJ1-4; D unclear. The germline V and J ends were trimmed by 7 bases and 0 bases, with 12 bases remaining between them. This CDR3 has 15 amino acids. Germline assignment: CDR1 MDHEN and CDR2 SYDVKM. CDR3 bases: TGTGCCAGCAAGGCCGGATGGCCAACTAATGAAAAACTGTTTTTT. It yields the protein CASKAGWPTNEKLFF.

This chain connects TRBV28 to TRBJ2-3; D unclear. Germline V gene data show CDR1 as MDHEN and CDR2 as SYDVKM. The CDR3 sequence is 12 residues long. V was shortened by 3 bases and J by 6 bases, with 7 bases between the two germline ends. CDR3 nucleotide sequence: TGTGCCAGCAGTTTTGCAGCGGATACGCAGTATTTT. Translating gives CASSFAADTQYF.

The chain carries TRBV5-4 and TRBJ2-7, with a weak D call TRBD2 (5 bases). Deletions cut 0 bases from V and 2 bases from J, with 9 bases between. The length of the CDR3 is 14 residues. Germline V gene data show CDR1 as SGHNT and CDR2 as YYREEE (reference sequence). The CDR3 nucleotides read TGTGCCAGCAGCTTGGCCGCCGGGACCTACGAGCAGTACTTC. It codes for CASSLAAGTYEQYF.

The chain is built from TRBV29-1 and TRBJ2-7, with a possible D match to TRBD1 (6 bases). The V gene's germline CDR1 is SQVTM and CDR2 ANQGSEA. The CDR3 loop spans 14 amino acids. With 8 bases removed from V and 0 bases from J, the gap between germline ends came to 17 bases. In DNA, the CDR3 is TGCAGCACCACCGGGACAAAAAGCTCCTACGAGCAGTACTTC. It specifies CSTTGTKSSYEQYF.

This clone was seen once. The CDR3 protein is CASSYVAGDYEQYF. CDR3 in DNA: TGTGCCAGCAGTTACGTAGCGGGGGATTACGAGCAGTACTTC. The chain carries TRBV6-5 and TRBJ2-7, with 9 bases fitting TRBD2. V shed 2 bases and J 4 bases; nucleotides not matched to a gene: 3. CDR1 is MNHEY, CDR2 SVGAGI, per germline. The CDR3 sequence is 14 residues long.

The chain links TRBV19 to TRBJ1-3; weak D call: TRBD1 (5 bases). Germline values: CDR1 LNHDA, CDR2 SQIVND (reference sequence). Between the trimmed V and J ends, which lost 4 bases and 2 bases, there was a span of 15 bases. CDR3 length: 16 amino acids. In DNA, the CDR3 is TGTGCCAGTAGTACCCAATATCGGGACGCTGGAAACACCATATATTTT. It codes for CASSTQYRDAGNTIYF. Variable domain in full (rest from reference TRBV19 and TRBJ1-3): DGGITQSPKYLFRKEGQNVTLSCEQNLNHDAMYWYRQDPGQGLRLIYYSQIVNDFQKGDIAEGYSVSREKKESFPLTVTSAQKNPTAFYLCASSTQYRDAGNTIYFGEGSWLTVV.

The chain links TRBV6-4 to TRBJ2-5; D gene unclear. The CDR3 sequence is 12 residues long. Germline lookup yields CDR1 MRHNA and CDR2 SNTAGT. The V and J ends lost 7 bases and 3 bases respectively, with 9 bases between them. The CDR3 loop reads CASMVSKETQYF. The CDR3 nucleotides are TGTGCCAGCATGGTCAGCAAAGAGACCCAGTACTTC.

The chain links TRBV28 to TRBJ2-5; D not certain. Germline loops: CDR1 MDHEN, CDR2 SYDVKM. This CDR3 is 13 amino acids long. With 3 bases removed from V and 2 bases from J, the gap between germline ends came to 7 bases. The CDR3 sequence is CASSLDGQETQYF. The CDR3 DNA reads TGTGCCAGCAGTTTGGACGGACAAGAGACCCAGTACTTC.

V usage is TRBV28 and J usage is TRBJ1-2; D perhaps matches TRBD1 (5 bases). Trimming removed 5 bases from V and 3 bases from J, with 19 bases in between. The CDR3 is 16 amino acids. Germline-derived CDR1 and CDR2 are MDHEN and SYDVKM. CDR3 loop: CASSVQTGELDYGYTF. For the CDR3, the DNA is TGTGCCAGCAGTGTACAGACGGGGGAATTAGACTATGGCTACACCTTC.

The genes are TRBV7-9 and TRBJ2-7; D remains unclear. Looked up from germline, CDR1 is SEHNR and CDR2 is FQNEAQ (reference sequence). This CDR3 spans 15 amino acids. The V end was cut by 5 bases, the J end by 3 bases, with 17 bases between. The CDR3 spells CASSPPAGTHYEQYF. In nucleotides, the CDR3 is TGTGCCAGCAGCCCCCCCGCTGGAACGCACTACGAGCAGTACTTC.

This chain links TRBV10-1 with TRBJ1-5; possibly TRBD1 for D (5 bases). The V gene lost 3 bases and the J gene lost 7 bases, with 13 bases spanning the gap. Germline values: CDR1 WNHNN, CDR2 SYGVQD (reference sequence). The CDR3 contains 14 residues. This CDR3 is CASSEGDPGQPQHF. In nucleotides, the CDR3 is TGCGCCAGCAGTGAAGGGGATCCGGGACAGCCCCAGCATTTT.

This clone was observed a single time. V gene TRBV4-1 combines with J gene TRBJ1-1; tentatively, D is TRBD1 (5 bases). Between the trimmed V and J ends, which lost 1 base and 4 bases, there was a span of 7 bases. CDR3 length: 13 residues. The germline CDR1 and CDR2 sequences are MGHRA and YSYEKL. The CDR3 spells CASSQAGSTEAFF. Written as DNA, the CDR3 is TGCGCCAGCAGCCAAGCAGGGTCCACTGAAGCTTTCTTT.

V usage is TRBV5-6 and J usage is TRBJ1-5; D uncertain. CDR1 and CDR2 from the germline V gene are SGHDT and YYEEEE. The CDR3 is 17 amino acids. The V end was cut by 0 bases, the J end by 0 bases, with 13 bases between. CDR3 region: CASSLAPQDLSNQPQHF. The CDR3 nucleotides are TGTGCCAGCAGCTTGGCCCCCCAGGACCTTAGCAATCAGCCCCAGCATTTT.

V gene TRBV9 combines with J gene TRBJ1-2; unclear D gene. There are 19 residues in the CDR3. V was shortened by 3 bases and J by 6 bases, with 30 bases between the two germline ends. Germline CDR1 is SGDLS and CDR2 is YYNGEE. CDR3 DNA sequence: TGTGCCAGCAGCGAGGGCTCCCTGACGGGGTCCCCCCTGTTTGATGGCTACACCTTC. The encoded protein is CASSEGSLTGSPLFDGYTF. The full variable domain, in which reference TRBV9 and TRBJ1-2 provide the parts outside the CDR3, is DSGVTQTPKHLITATGQRVTLRCSPRSGDLSVYWYQQSLDQGLQFLIQYYNGEERAKGNILERFSAQQFPDLHSELNLSSLELGDSALYFCASSEGSLTGSPLFDGYTFGSGTRLTVV.

V and J are TRBV5-6 and TRBJ1-5; unclear D gene. The CDR3 is 14 residues long. From germline, CDR1 is SGHDT and CDR2 YYEEEE. Trimming shortened V by 0 bases and J by 11 bases, and 15 bases separated the two germline ends. The CDR3 DNA follows: TGTGCCAGCAGCTTGGGGGCAGACCTAGCGGCCCAGCATTTT. Translated: CASSLGADLAAQHF.

The J gene is TRBJ1-5, the V gene TRBV28, with a weak D call TRBD1 (5 bases). The CDR3 extends over 14 amino acids. V shed 3 bases and J shed 5 bases, with 11 bases lying between them. Per the germline V gene, CDR1 is MDHEN and CDR2 is SYDVKM. The CDR3 here is CASSFQDIDQPQHF. DNA of the CDR3: TGTGCCAGCAGTTTTCAGGACATTGATCAGCCCCAGCATTTT.

The chain is built from TRBV2 and TRBJ2-1; D uncertain. CDR3 length: 20 amino acids. Trimming took off 2 bases at V and 4 bases at J, with 27 bases between the two ends. Germline V gene data show CDR1 as SNHLY and CDR2 as FYNNEI. This chain's CDR3 is CASSEWALRARNYQYNEQFF. The DNA of the CDR3 is TGTGCCAGCAGTGAATGGGCTCTACGGGCGCGTAACTACCAATACAATGAGCAGTTCTTC.